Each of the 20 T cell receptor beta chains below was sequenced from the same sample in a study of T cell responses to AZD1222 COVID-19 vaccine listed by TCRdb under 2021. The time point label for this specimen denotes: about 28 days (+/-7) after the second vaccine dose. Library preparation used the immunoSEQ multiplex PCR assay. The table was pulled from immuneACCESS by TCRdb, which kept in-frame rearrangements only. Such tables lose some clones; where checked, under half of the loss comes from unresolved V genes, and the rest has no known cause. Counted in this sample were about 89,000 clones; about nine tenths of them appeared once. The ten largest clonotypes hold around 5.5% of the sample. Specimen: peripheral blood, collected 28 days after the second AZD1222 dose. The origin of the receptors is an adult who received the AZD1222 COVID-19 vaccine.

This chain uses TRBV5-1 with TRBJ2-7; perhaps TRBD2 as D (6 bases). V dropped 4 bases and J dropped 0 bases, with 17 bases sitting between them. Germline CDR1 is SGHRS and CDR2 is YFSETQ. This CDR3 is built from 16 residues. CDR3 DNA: TGCGCCAGCAGCGTTAGGTCTGGCGGGGTCTCCTACGAGCAGTACTTC. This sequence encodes CASSVRSGGVSYEQYF.

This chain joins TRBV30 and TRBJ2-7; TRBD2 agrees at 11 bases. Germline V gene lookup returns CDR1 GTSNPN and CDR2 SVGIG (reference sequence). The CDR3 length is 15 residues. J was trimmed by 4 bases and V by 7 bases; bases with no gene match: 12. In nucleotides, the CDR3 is TGTGCCTTAAGATCCGGGACTAGCGGATTTTACGAGCAGTACTTC. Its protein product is CALRSGTSGFYEQYF. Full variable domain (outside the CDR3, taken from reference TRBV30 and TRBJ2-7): SQTIHQWPATLVQPVGSPLSLECTVEGTSNPNLYWYRQAAGRGLQLLFYSVGIGQISSEVPQNLSASRPQDRQFILSSKKLLLSDSGFYLCALRSGTSGFYEQYFGPGTRLTVT.

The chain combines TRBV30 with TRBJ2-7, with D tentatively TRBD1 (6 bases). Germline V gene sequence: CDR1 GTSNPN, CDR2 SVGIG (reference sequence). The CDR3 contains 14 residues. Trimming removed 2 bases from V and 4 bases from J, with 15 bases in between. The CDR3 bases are TGTGCCTGGAGTCCCGGGTGGGGGCCATACGAGCAGTACTTC. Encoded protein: CAWSPGWGPYEQYF.

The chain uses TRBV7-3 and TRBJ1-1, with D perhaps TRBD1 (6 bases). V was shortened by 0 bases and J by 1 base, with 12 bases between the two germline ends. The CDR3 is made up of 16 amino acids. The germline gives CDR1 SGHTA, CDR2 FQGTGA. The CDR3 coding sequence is TGTGCCAGCAGCTTAACGGGGGCCAGGGGGAACACTGAAGCTTTCTTT. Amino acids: CASSLTGARGNTEAFF.

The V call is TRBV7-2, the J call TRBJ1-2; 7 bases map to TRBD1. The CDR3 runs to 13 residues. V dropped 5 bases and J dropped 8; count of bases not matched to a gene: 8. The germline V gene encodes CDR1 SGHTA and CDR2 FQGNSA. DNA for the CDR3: TGTGCCAGCAGCCCGAGGGGGCTTCGGGGCTACACCTTC. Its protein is CASSPRGLRGYTF.

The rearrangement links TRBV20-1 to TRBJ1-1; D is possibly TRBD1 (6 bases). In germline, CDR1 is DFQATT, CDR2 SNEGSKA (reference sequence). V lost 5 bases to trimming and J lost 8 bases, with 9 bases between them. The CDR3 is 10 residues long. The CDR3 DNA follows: TGCAGTGCTTCCGGGACAGAAGCTTTCTTT. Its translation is CSASGTEAFF.

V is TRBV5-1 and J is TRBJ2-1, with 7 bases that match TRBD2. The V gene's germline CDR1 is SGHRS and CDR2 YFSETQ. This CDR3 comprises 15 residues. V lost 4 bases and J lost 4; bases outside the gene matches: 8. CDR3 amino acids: CASSTRLAEYNEQFF. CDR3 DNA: TGCGCCAGCAGCACCCGGCTAGCGGAGTACAATGAGCAGTTCTTC.

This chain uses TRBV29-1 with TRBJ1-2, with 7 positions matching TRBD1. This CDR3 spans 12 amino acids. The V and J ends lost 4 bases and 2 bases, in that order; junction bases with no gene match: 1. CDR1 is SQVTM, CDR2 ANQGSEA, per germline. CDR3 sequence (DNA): TGCAGCGTTGGACAGGGCAACTATGGCTACACCTTC. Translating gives CSVGQGNYGYTF.

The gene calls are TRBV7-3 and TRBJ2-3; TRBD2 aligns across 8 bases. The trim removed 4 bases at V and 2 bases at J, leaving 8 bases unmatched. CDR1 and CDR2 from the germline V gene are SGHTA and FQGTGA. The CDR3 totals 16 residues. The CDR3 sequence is CASSSPAGELTDTQYF. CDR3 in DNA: TGTGCCAGCAGCTCCCCAGCGGGGGAGCTCACAGATACGCAGTATTTT.

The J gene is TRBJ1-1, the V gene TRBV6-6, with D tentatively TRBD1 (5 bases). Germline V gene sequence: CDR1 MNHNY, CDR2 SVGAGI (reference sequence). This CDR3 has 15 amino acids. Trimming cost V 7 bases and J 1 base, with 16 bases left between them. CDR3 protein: CASIHGGGTNTEAFF. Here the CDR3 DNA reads TGTGCCAGCATTCACGGGGGGGGAACGAACACTGAAGCTTTCTTT.

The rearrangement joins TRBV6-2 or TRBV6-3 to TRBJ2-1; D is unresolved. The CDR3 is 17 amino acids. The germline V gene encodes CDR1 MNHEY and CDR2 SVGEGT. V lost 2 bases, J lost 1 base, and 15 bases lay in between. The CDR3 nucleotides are TGTGCCAGCAGTTACAGTCCGACAACCCTATCCTACAATGAGCAGTTCTTC. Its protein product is CASSYSPTTLSYNEQFF.

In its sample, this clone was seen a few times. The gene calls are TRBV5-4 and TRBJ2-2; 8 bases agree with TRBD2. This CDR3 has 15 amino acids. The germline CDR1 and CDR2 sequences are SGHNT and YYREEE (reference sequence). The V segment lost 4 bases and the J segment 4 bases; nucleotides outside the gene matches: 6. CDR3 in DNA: TGTGCCAGCAGCCCGGGACTAGTGGGCACCGGGGAGCTGTTTTTT. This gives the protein CASSPGLVGTGELFF. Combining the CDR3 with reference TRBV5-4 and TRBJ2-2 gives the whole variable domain ETGVTQSPTHLIKTRGQQVTLRCSSQSGHNTVSWYQQALGQGPQFIFQYYREEENGRGNFPPRFSGLQFPNYSSELNVNALELDDSALYLCASSPGLVGTGELFFGEGSRLTVL.

The CDR3 DNA reads as TGTGCCAGCAGCCACGACAGGGGGTATTCACCCCTCCACTTT. Encoded protein: CASSHDRGYSPLHF. This rearrangement joins TRBV14 to TRBJ1-6, with 9 bases matching TRBD1. V was clipped by 3 bases and J by 8 bases; unmatched bases: 2. The germline V gene encodes CDR1 SGHDN and CDR2 FVKESK. The CDR3 extends over 14 amino acids.

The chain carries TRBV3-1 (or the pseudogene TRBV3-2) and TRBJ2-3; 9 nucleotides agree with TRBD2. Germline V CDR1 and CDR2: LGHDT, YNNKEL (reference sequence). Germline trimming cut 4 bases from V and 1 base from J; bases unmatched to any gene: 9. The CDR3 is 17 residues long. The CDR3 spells CASSRGGTSRRTDTQYF. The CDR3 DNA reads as TGTGCCAGCAGCCGGGGGGGGACTAGCAGACGCACAGATACGCAGTATTTT.

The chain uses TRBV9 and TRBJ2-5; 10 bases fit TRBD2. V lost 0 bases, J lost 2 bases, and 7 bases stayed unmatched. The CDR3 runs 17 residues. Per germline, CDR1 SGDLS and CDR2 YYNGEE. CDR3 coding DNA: TGTGCCAGCAGCGTAGGAGATCTAGCGGGGGCACAAGAGACCCAGTACTTC. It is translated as CASSVGDLAGAQETQYF.

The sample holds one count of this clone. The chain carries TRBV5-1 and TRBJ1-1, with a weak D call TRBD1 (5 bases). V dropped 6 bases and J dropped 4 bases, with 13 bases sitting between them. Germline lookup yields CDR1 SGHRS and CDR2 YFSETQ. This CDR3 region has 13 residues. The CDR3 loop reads CASTETVTTEAFF. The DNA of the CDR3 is TGCGCCAGCACTGAGACAGTGACCACTGAAGCTTTCTTT.

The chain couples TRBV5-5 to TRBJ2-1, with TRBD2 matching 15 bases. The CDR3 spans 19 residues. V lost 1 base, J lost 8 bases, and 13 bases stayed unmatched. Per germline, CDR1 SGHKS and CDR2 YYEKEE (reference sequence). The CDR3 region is CASSLIGLAGGPLLDEQFF. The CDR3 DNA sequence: TGTGCCAGCAGCTTGATAGGACTAGCGGGGGGGCCCCTTTTGGATGAGCAGTTCTTC.

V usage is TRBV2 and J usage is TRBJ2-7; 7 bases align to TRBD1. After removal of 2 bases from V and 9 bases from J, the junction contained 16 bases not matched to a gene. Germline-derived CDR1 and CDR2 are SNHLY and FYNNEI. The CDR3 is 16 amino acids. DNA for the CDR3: TGTGCCAGCAGTGAATGGGGGTACAGGGGTCCGTTAGGGCAGTACTTC. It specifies CASSEWGYRGPLGQYF.

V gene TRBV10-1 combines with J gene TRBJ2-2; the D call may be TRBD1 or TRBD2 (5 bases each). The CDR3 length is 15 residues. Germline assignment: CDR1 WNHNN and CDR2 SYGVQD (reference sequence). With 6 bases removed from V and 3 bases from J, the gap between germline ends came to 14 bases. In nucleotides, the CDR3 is TGCGCCAGCAGCCCCCCAGGGCGGGACACCGGGGAGCTGTTTTTT. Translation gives CASSPPGRDTGELFF.

Written as DNA, the CDR3 is TGCGCCAGCAGCCAAGGCCCCGGTCACCCCTATGGCTACACCTTC. This sequence encodes CASSQGPGHPYGYTF. The chain is built from TRBV4-3 and TRBJ1-2, with unresolved D. This CDR3 has 15 amino acids. Germline assignment: CDR1 LGHNA and CDR2 YSLEER. The germline V and J ends were trimmed by 1 base and 4 bases, with 13 bases remaining between them.